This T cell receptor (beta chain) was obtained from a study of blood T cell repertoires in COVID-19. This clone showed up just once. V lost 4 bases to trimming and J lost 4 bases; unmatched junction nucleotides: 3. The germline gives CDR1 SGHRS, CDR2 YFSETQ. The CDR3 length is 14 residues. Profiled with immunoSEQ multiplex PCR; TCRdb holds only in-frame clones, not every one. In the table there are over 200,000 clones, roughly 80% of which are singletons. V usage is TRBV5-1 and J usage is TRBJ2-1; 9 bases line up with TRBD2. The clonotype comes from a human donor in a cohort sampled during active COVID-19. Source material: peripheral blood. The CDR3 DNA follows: TGCGCCAGCAGCCATAGCGGGAGTTACAATGAGCAGTTCTTC. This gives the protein CASSHSGSYNEQFF. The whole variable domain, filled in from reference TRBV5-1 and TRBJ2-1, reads KAGVTQTPRYLIKTRGQQVTLSCSPISGHRSVSWYQQTPGQGLQFLFEYFSETQRNKGNFPGRFSGRQFSNSRSEMNVSTLELGDSALYLCASSHSGSYNEQFFGPGTRLTVL.